Listed here are 4 T cell receptor beta chains from one sample, sequenced in a study of blood T cell repertoires in COVID-19. Profiled with immunoSEQ multiplex PCR; TCRdb holds only in-frame clones, not every one. The sample carries approximately 300,000 clones, roughly 87% recorded once. Sequencing was carried out using peripheral blood. These receptors originate from a man aged 18 to 29 with active or convalescent COVID-19.

This sequence joins TRBV3-1 (or the pseudogene TRBV3-2) and TRBJ2-7; D is perhaps TRBD1 (6 bases). The CDR3 runs to 14 residues. The V gene's germline CDR1 is LGHDT and CDR2 YNNKEL (reference sequence). The V end was cut by 4 bases, the J end by 1 base, with 11 bases between. CDR3 bases: TGTGCCAGCAGCCGGGGTAGGGGGTCCTACGAGCAGTACTTC. Protein sequence: CASSRGRGSYEQYF.

The chain has TRBV7-3 and TRBJ2-5, with 8 positions matching TRBD1. The CDR3 spans 13 residues. Looked up from germline, CDR1 is SGHTA and CDR2 is FQGTGA. The V gene end was trimmed by 5 bases and the J gene end by 5 bases; junction bases not matched to a gene: 4. Here the CDR3 DNA reads TGTGCCAGCAGCCGAGACAGGGGTGAGACCCAGTACTTC. Amino acid sequence: CASSRDRGETQYF.

The V call is TRBV25-1, the J call TRBJ1-2, with D tentatively TRBD1 (6 bases). This CDR3 has 16 amino acids. The V gene lost 6 bases and the J gene lost 0 bases, with 17 bases spanning the gap. From germline, CDR1 is MGHDK and CDR2 SYGVNS. The CDR3 nucleotides are TGTGCCAGCAGCCAAGGACAGCAGAAAGCTAACTATGGCTACACCTTC. Its protein product is CASSQGQQKANYGYTF.

The chain uses TRBV2 and TRBJ1-1; 7 bases align to TRBD1. The germline gives CDR1 SNHLY, CDR2 FYNNEI. The CDR3 runs 13 residues. J lost 5 bases, V lost 2 bases, and 2 bases had no gene match. CDR3 nucleotides: TGTGCCAGCAGTGAAACAGGGGAGACTGAAGCTTTCTTT. Amino acids: CASSETGETEAFF.